Following are 23 T cell receptor beta chains from one sample sequenced in a study of T cell changes during pregnancy in multiple sclerosis. Here immunoSEQ multiplex PCR was the method, and the copy in TCRdb shows in-frame clones only, minus some. Of some 80,000 clones in the sample, about 95% were seen once. Sequenced here: peripheral blood, sampled in the third trimester of pregnancy. The receptors were sampled from a female donor with multiple sclerosis, enrolled in a pregnancy study.

This clone was observed once. The chain has TRBV7-3 and TRBJ2-7; TRBD1 agrees at 7 bases. The V gene's germline CDR1 is SGHTA and CDR2 FQGTGA. Trimming removed 5 bases from V and 1 base from J; junction bases left unmatched: 8. CDR3 length equals 15 residues. The CDR3 sequence: CASSISGTDSYEQYF. The CDR3 coding sequence is TGTGCCAGCAGCATATCCGGGACAGATTCCTACGAGCAGTACTTC.

This chain joins TRBV14 and TRBJ2-7; 12 nucleotides line up with TRBD2. The germline V gene has CDR1 SGHDN and CDR2 FVKESK. The CDR3 runs to 14 residues. V lost 4 bases to trimming and J lost 6 bases; unmatched junction nucleotides: 4. CDR3: CASSRGLAGREQYF. The DNA for the CDR3 is TGTGCCAGCAGCCGTGGACTAGCGGGGCGCGAGCAGTACTTC.

The CDR3 sequence is CASSETSDRGETQYF. The DNA of the CDR3 is TGTGCCAGCAGTGAAACTAGCGACCGGGGGGAGACCCAGTACTTC. The V and J genes are TRBV6-1 and TRBJ2-5, with 7 bases matching TRBD2. In germline, CDR1 is MNHNS, CDR2 SASEGT. Losses at the gene ends were 2 bases for V and 5 bases for J; bases not matched to a gene: 8. This CDR3 comprises 15 residues.

The V gene is TRBV7-2, the J gene TRBJ1-2, with 9 bases aligning to TRBD1. The CDR3 is 13 residues long. Losses at the gene ends were 5 bases for V and 10 bases for J; bases not matched to a gene: 8. Germline loops: CDR1 SGHTA, CDR2 FQGNSA. CDR3 coding DNA: TGTGCCAGCAGCCCCGACAGGGGGAGTTTCTACACCTTC. Residues: CASSPDRGSFYTF.

The rearrangement links TRBV21-1 to TRBJ1-6; the table gives TRBD1 as D, unverified against the DNA. TRBV21-1 is reported as a pseudogene. The CDR3 contains 17 residues. The DNA for the CDR3 is TGTGCCAGCAGCAAAGGAGGAAACAGGGATTACAATTCACCCCTCCACTTT. This gives the protein CASSKGGNRDYNSPLHF.

This chain links TRBV28 with TRBJ1-1; 7 bases line up with TRBD1. CDR1 MDHEN and CDR2 SYDVKM come from the germline V gene. The CDR3 has 16 residues. V lost 7 bases and J lost 1; bases outside the gene matches: 12. CDR3 DNA sequence: TGTGCCAGCATTACTTCCAGGGGGATGCAGAACACTGAAGCTTTCTTT. The encoded protein is CASITSRGMQNTEAFF.

The chain couples TRBV29-1 to TRBJ1-6, with 7 nucleotides matching TRBD1. Germline loops: CDR1 SQVTM, CDR2 ANQGSEA. The CDR3 runs to 13 residues. Trimming removed 7 bases from V and 9 bases from J; junction bases left unmatched: 9. CDR3 in amino acids: CSASQGSSSPLHF. The CDR3 DNA follows: TGCAGCGCCTCACAGGGGTCTAGTTCACCCCTCCACTTT.

CDR3 residues: CASSPGQGGSKDTEAFF. The CDR3 DNA sequence: TGTGCCAGCAGCCCAGGACAGGGTGGGAGTAAGGACACTGAAGCTTTCTTT. The gene calls are TRBV5-4 and TRBJ1-1, with TRBD1 matching 8 bases. Germline assignment: CDR1 SGHNT and CDR2 YYREEE (reference sequence). This CDR3 has 17 residues. V lost 4 bases and J lost 3; bases outside the gene matches: 14.

The chain carries TRBV6-1 and TRBJ1-4; perhaps TRBD1 as D (5 bases). Germline V gene lookup returns CDR1 MNHNS and CDR2 SASEGT. Trimming pared 4 bases from V and 4 bases from J, leaving 13 bases between. This CDR3 is built from 15 residues. CDR3 sequence reads: CASSAYRLSNEKLFF. The CDR3 DNA is TGTGCCAGCAGTGCTTACAGGCTGAGTAATGAAAAACTGTTTTTT.

The chain joins TRBV4-2 to TRBJ2-3; TRBD2 aligns across 8 bases. From germline, CDR1 is LGHNA and CDR2 YNFKEQ. The CDR3 has 15 residues. V was pared by 1 base and J by 5 bases, with 5 bases of the junction left unmatched. The DNA of the CDR3 is TGTGCCAGCAGCCAAGTTGGGCGGGGGGTAGATACGCAGTATTTT. It specifies CASSQVGRGVDTQYF.

V is TRBV6-6 and J is TRBJ2-1; 11 bases match TRBD2. The trim removed 2 bases at V and 8 bases at J, leaving 8 bases unmatched. In germline, CDR1 is MNHNY, CDR2 SVGAGI (reference sequence). The CDR3 runs to 16 residues. The CDR3 loop reads CASSYGLAGGPDEQFF. The CDR3 DNA follows: TGTGCCAGCAGTTACGGGTTAGCGGGGGGGCCCGATGAGCAGTTCTTC.

J is TRBJ2-1 and V is TRBV10-3; D may be TRBD2 (6 bases). The CDR3 loop spans 13 amino acids. Germline V CDR1 and CDR2: ENHRY, SYGVKD. V was pared by 4 bases and J by 8 bases, with 12 bases between. The CDR3 reads CAISAGERDEQFF. CDR3 in DNA: TGTGCCATCAGTGCGGGGGAGCGCGATGAGCAGTTCTTC.

The chain is built from TRBV19 and TRBJ2-7, with TRBD2 as a possible D gene (5 bases). The V end lost 5 bases, the J end lost 3 bases, and 11 bases lay between the germline ends. The CDR3 consists of 13 residues. The germline gives CDR1 LNHDA, CDR2 SQIVND (reference sequence). The CDR3 DNA reads TGTGCCAGTAGTTATGGACGGGGCTACGAGCAGTACTTC. Its translation is CASSYGRGYEQYF.

V gene TRBV5-4 combines with J gene TRBJ2-2, with TRBD2 matching 7 bases. Germline V CDR1 and CDR2: SGHNT, YYREEE (reference sequence). The CDR3 runs to 16 residues. The V gene end was trimmed by 0 bases and the J gene end by 2 bases; junction bases not matched to a gene: 4. CDR3 in DNA: TGTGCCAGCAGCTTGGGCGGGGGTGTAAACACCGGGGAGCTGTTTTTT. It encodes CASSLGGGVNTGELFF.

The chain uses TRBV7-6 and TRBJ1-5, with a weak D call TRBD1 (6 bases). The CDR3 runs 18 residues. Germline CDR1 reads SGHVS; CDR2 reads FNYEAQ. Trimming removed 1 base from V and 1 base from J, with 17 bases in between. The CDR3 DNA sequence: TGTGCCAGCAGCTTAGGTGGCGGGGGCTGGGGGAGCAATCAGCCCCAGCATTTT. Protein product: CASSLGGGGWGSNQPQHF. The full variable domain, its missing parts supplied by reference TRBV7-6 and TRBJ1-5, is GAGVSQSPRYKVTKRGQDVALRCDPISGHVSLYWYRQALGQGPEFLTYFNYEAQQDKSGLPNDRFSAERPEGSISTLTIQRTEQRDSAMYRCASSLGGGGWGSNQPQHFGDGTRLSIL.

The chain has TRBV19 and TRBJ1-3, with D perhaps matching TRBD1 (5 bases). V was cut by 7 bases and J by 0 bases, with 22 bases left in between. This CDR3 comprises 18 residues. Germline CDR1 is LNHDA and CDR2 is SQIVND (reference sequence). CDR3 sequence reads: CASTGTVLGHYSGNTIYF. The CDR3, as DNA: TGTGCCAGTACCGGAACAGTATTGGGGCATTACTCTGGAAACACCATATATTTT.

V usage is TRBV5-1 and J usage is TRBJ2-7, with 7 bases that match TRBD2. V was clipped by 0 bases and J by 2 bases; unmatched bases: 8. CDR1 SGHRS and CDR2 YFSETQ come from the germline V gene. The CDR3 extends over 16 amino acids. CDR3 nucleotide sequence: TGCGCCAGCAGCTTGGCCGGGCTAGCGGCAACCTACGAGCAGTACTTC. Encoded protein: CASSLAGLAATYEQYF.

The rearrangement uses TRBV9 and TRBJ2-1; 11 bases are shared with TRBD2. The V gene end was trimmed by 3 bases and the J gene end by 6 bases; junction bases not matched to a gene: 2. The length of the CDR3 is 14 residues. Germline V gives CDR1 SGDLS, CDR2 YYNGEE. The CDR3 nucleotides are TGTGCCAGCAGCGGGGGGACTAGCGGCAATGAGCAGTTCTTC. Translation gives CASSGGTSGNEQFF.

The chain couples TRBV5-6 to TRBJ1-5, with unresolved D. Germline assignment: CDR1 SGHDT and CDR2 YYEEEE. The CDR3 has 14 amino acids. V gave up 4 bases and J gave up 4 bases, with 12 bases separating them. This chain's CDR3 is CASSHGVSNQPQHF. CDR3 coding DNA: TGTGCCAGCAGCCACGGGGTTTCAAATCAGCCCCAGCATTTT. Variable domain in full (rest from reference TRBV5-6 and TRBJ1-5): DAGVTQSPTHLIKTRGQQVTLRCSPKSGHDTVSWYQQALGQGPQFIFQYYEEEERQRGNFPDRFSGHQFPNYSSELNVNALLLGDSALYLCASSHGVSNQPQHFGDGTRLSIL.

The chain links TRBV6-5 to TRBJ2-1; TRBD1 might be the D (5 bases). Germline V lookup: CDR1 MNHEY, CDR2 SVGAGI. V was trimmed by 0 bases and J by 5 bases, leaving 11 bases between them. This CDR3 comprises 15 residues. The CDR3 nucleotides read TGTGCCAGCAGTTACTCGCCAGGGTGGGACAATGAGCAGTTCTTC. It encodes CASSYSPGWDNEQFF.

The chain combines TRBV28 with TRBJ1-4, with D perhaps TRBD1 (5 bases). V lost 5 bases and J 4 bases, leaving 11 bases between the germline ends. Germline V gene data show CDR1 as MDHEN and CDR2 as SYDVKM. CDR3 length: 14 residues. For the CDR3, the DNA is TGTGCCAGCAGTCCCAGGGAGGATAATGAAAAACTGTTTTTT. This gives the protein CASSPREDNEKLFF.

Here the CDR3 DNA reads TGTGCCAGTAGTAGAGCCAGGGGGGACTACGAGCAGTACTTC. Translation: CASSRARGDYEQYF. The chain combines TRBV19 with TRBJ2-7, with D tentatively TRBD1 (7 bases). Germline assignment: CDR1 LNHDA and CDR2 SQIVND (reference sequence). The V gene lost 4 bases and the J gene lost 3 bases, with 13 bases spanning the gap. The CDR3 has 14 amino acids.

The chain employs TRBV9 and TRBJ2-4, with 8 bases identical to TRBD1. This CDR3 region has 14 residues. With 3 bases clipped from V and 9 bases from J, the junction kept 8 bases outside the gene matches. Germline V gene lookup returns CDR1 SGDLS and CDR2 YYNGEE. CDR3: CASSALGQAGIQYF. CDR3 coding DNA: TGTGCCAGCAGCGCTCTGGGACAGGCCGGCATTCAGTACTTC.